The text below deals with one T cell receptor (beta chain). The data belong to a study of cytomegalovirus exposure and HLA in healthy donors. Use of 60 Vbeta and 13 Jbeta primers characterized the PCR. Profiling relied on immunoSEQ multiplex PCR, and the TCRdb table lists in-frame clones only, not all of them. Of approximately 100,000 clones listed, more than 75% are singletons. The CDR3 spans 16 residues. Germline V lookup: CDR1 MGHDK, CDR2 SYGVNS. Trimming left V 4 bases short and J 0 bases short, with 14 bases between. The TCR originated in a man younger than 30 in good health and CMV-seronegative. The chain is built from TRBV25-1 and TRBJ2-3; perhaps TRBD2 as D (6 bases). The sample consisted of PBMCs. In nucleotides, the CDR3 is TGTGCCAGCAGTGCCCACCTGGGGACTAGCACAGATACGCAGTATTTT. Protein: CASSAHLGTSTDTQYF.